What follows are 25 T cell receptor beta chains derived from one specimen sequenced in a study of T-cell reconstitution after alpha-beta-depleted transplantation in children. Molecular barcoding with unique molecular identifiers was used for the TCRbeta library. TCRdb reprocessed the PCR reads via MiXCR and lists one record per CDR3 protein. The sample holds tens of thousands of distinct CDR3 sequences, about 7.3% seen once. Material: PBMCs from the stem cell graft donor, obtained from the stem cell graft. The origin of the receptors is a human donor who donated a stem cell graft to a child with acute lymphoblastic leukemia.

This clonotype was observed at least ten times. The chain couples TRBV4-3 to TRBJ1-1, with D hard to call. CDR1 and CDR2 (germline): LGHNA, YSLEER. The V end was cut by 4 bases, the J end by 1 base, with 10 bases between. This CDR3 spans 14 amino acids. CDR3 sequence (DNA): TGCGCCAGCAGCCCTTCGTTGGAGAACACTGAAGCTTTCTTT. Its protein is CASSPSLENTEAFF.

This clonotype has at least ten counts. The V and J genes are TRBV3-1 and TRBJ2-1; D gene uncertain. V was shortened by 4 bases and J by 6 bases, with 10 bases between the two germline ends. This CDR3 comprises 13 residues. Germline CDR1 and CDR2: LGHDT and YNNKEL (reference sequence). Written as DNA, the CDR3 is TGTGCCAGCAGCCTCGCAAAAGCCAATGAGCAGTTCTTC. It translates to CASSLAKANEQFF.

This clonotype was seen ten or more times. The chain joins TRBV20-1 to TRBJ2-1; 12 nucleotides match TRBD2. Germline V CDR1 and CDR2: DFQATT, SNEGSKA (reference sequence). CDR3 length: 17 amino acids. V lost 0 bases to trimming and J lost 7 bases; unmatched junction nucleotides: 10. The CDR3, as DNA: TGCAGTGCTAGAGATCCCCGACTAGCGGGAGTATCGAATGAGCAGTTCTTC. This translates into CSARDPRLAGVSNEQFF.

At least ten counts were recorded for this clonotype. The chain joins TRBV9 to TRBJ2-7; 8 bases align to TRBD1. Germline trimming cut 4 bases from V and 1 base from J; bases unmatched to any gene: 7. The CDR3 contains 15 residues. Germline CDR1 SGDLS, CDR2 YYNGEE. The CDR3 bases are TGTGCCAGCAGCCCTCGGGACAGGTTGTCCTACGAGCAGTACTTC. Encoded protein: CASSPRDRLSYEQYF.

This chain connects TRBV7-9 to TRBJ2-1, with 8 bases lining up with TRBD2. Germline CDR1 and CDR2: SEHNR and FQNEAQ (reference sequence). The J segment lost 3 bases and the V segment lost 5 bases, leaving 3 bases of the junction unmatched. There are 14 residues in the CDR3. The CDR3 loop is CASSLSGIYNEQFF. CDR3 coding DNA: TGTGCCAGCAGCCTTAGCGGGATCTACAATGAGCAGTTCTTC.

The table lists this clonotype with many counts. The chain combines TRBV5-1 with TRBJ1-1, with unresolved D. The CDR3 contains 13 residues. Trimming left V 2 bases short and J 9 bases short, with 14 bases between. The germline V gene encodes CDR1 SGHRS and CDR2 YFSETQ. For the CDR3, the DNA is TGCGCCAGCAGCTTAATGGGGAGGAAGCAAGCTTTCTTT. Residues: CASSLMGRKQAFF.

This clonotype was recorded at least ten times. The gene calls are TRBV11-2 and TRBJ2-2, with D possibly TRBD2 on 6 matching bases. V was cut by 2 bases and J by 5 bases, with 15 bases left in between. Germline CDR1 is SGHAT and CDR2 is FQNNGV. The CDR3 consists of 16 residues. The CDR3 protein is CASSLRSGSSTGELFF. In nucleotides, the CDR3 is TGTGCCAGCAGCTTAAGATCCGGGAGCTCAACCGGGGAGCTGTTTTTT. Looking up the rest from reference TRBV11-2 and TRBJ2-2 gives the full variable domain: EAGVAQSPRYKIIEKRQSVAFWCNPISGHATLYWYQQILGQGPKLLIQFQNNGVVDDSQLPKDRFSAERLKGVDSTLKIQPAKLEDSAVYLCASSLRSGSSTGELFFGEGSRLTVL.

This clonotype was detected ten times or more. The CDR3 here is CASSLWTTTAYF. Written as DNA, the CDR3 is TGTGCCAGCAGCTTATGGACAACGACGGCGTACTTC. This rearrangement joins TRBV11-2 to TRBJ2-7; a possible D gene is TRBD1 (5 bases). The CDR3 has 12 amino acids. Looked up from germline, CDR1 is SGHAT and CDR2 is FQNNGV. The ends were cut back, 2 bases at V and 12 bases at J, with 14 bases in the middle.

This clonotype was observed many times. The chain couples TRBV12-3 or TRBV12-4 to TRBJ2-7, with D unresolved. The CDR3 covers 12 residues. The V gene lost 4 bases and the J gene lost 3 bases, with 7 bases spanning the gap. The CDR3 spells CASSSDGYEQYF. The CDR3 DNA reads as TGTGCCAGCAGTTCGGACGGCTACGAGCAGTACTTC.

CDR3 DNA sequence: TGTGCCAGCAGCCCCCCCGGCCCTGAGCAGTTCTTC. It specifies CASSPPGPEQFF. V is TRBV9 and J is TRBJ2-1; D uncertain. The V end was cut by 4 bases, the J end by 9 bases, with 11 bases between. Looked up from germline, CDR1 is SGDLS and CDR2 is YYNGEE. The CDR3 runs 12 residues.

This clonotype came up many times. The genes are TRBV20-1 and TRBJ2-5; D is perhaps TRBD2 (6 bases). The V and J ends lost 3 bases and 4 bases respectively, with 15 bases between them. Per the germline V gene, CDR1 is DFQATT and CDR2 is SNEGSKA (reference sequence). The CDR3 totals 14 residues. The DNA of the CDR3 is TGCAGTGCTAGGACGGGGGACCCCCGAGAGACCCAGTACTTC. It yields the protein CSARTGDPRETQYF.

This clonotype was counted at least ten times. The chain is built from TRBV5-1 and TRBJ2-1, with 11 bases that match TRBD2. The CDR3 length is 17 residues. V was clipped by 1 base and J by 0 bases; unmatched bases: 3. Germline loops: CDR1 SGHRS, CDR2 YFSETQ. The CDR3 nucleotides read TGCGCCAGCAGCTTGATTACTAGCGGGAGCTCCTACAATGAGCAGTTCTTC. Encoded protein: CASSLITSGSSYNEQFF. The complete variable domain, with remaining parts taken from reference TRBV5-1 and TRBJ2-1, reads KAGVTQTPRYLIKTRGQQVTLSCSPISGHRSVSWYQQTPGQGLQFLFEYFSETQRNKGNFPGRFSGRQFSNSRSEMNVSTLELGDSALYLCASSLITSGSSYNEQFFGPGTRLTVL.

J is TRBJ2-7 and V is TRBV29-1, with 7 bases matching TRBD1. CDR3 length: 11 residues. The germline gives CDR1 SQVTM, CDR2 ANQGSEA. The V segment lost 3 bases and the J segment 6 bases; nucleotides outside the gene matches: 2. In DNA, the CDR3 is TGCAGCGTTGACCACAGGGGCGAGCAGTACTTC. Translating it yields CSVDHRGEQYF.

This clonotype was observed many times. The gene calls are TRBV7-9 and TRBJ2-1; unclear D gene. Per germline, CDR1 SEHNR and CDR2 FQNEAQ (reference sequence). Trimming shortened V by 5 bases and J by 5 bases, and 13 bases separated the two germline ends. The CDR3 is made up of 14 amino acids. CDR3 amino acids: CASSGTGPDNEQFF. The CDR3 DNA reads TGTGCCAGCAGCGGAACCGGACCCGACAATGAGCAGTTCTTC.

This clonotype has more than one count but fewer than ten. The CDR3 region is CASSPGQEEITEAFF. CDR3 DNA: TGCGCCAGCAGCCCCGGACAGGAGGAGATCACTGAAGCTTTCTTT. This rearrangement joins TRBV5-1 to TRBJ1-1, with 7 positions matching TRBD1. This CDR3 is 15 amino acids long. The junction had 10 bases not matched to a gene; V was cut back by 4 bases and J by 4 bases. CDR1 SGHRS and CDR2 YFSETQ come from the germline V gene.

There are a few counts of this clonotype. The V gene is TRBV2, the J gene TRBJ1-5, with no clear D. V was cut by 10 bases and J by 3 bases, with 13 bases left in between. The CDR3 covers 13 residues. CDR1 is SNHLY, CDR2 FYNNEI, per germline. The CDR3 sequence is CATDGRDNQPQHF. The CDR3 nucleotides are TGTGCCACCGACGGACGGGACAATCAGCCCCAGCATTTT.

This clonotype was detected many times. The V call is TRBV5-1, the J call TRBJ2-3; 7 nucleotides align to TRBD1. Germline-derived CDR1 and CDR2 are SGHRS and YFSETQ. The CDR3 has 15 residues. V lost 4 bases, J lost 2 bases, and 7 bases stayed unmatched. The CDR3 region has the DNA TGCGCCAGCAGCCCCCACGGGACAGCCACAGATACGCAGTATTTT. Residues: CASSPHGTATDTQYF. Filled out from reference TRBV5-1 and TRBJ2-3, the complete variable domain reads KAGVTQTPRYLIKTRGQQVTLSCSPISGHRSVSWYQQTPGQGLQFLFEYFSETQRNKGNFPGRFSGRQFSNSRSEMNVSTLELGDSALYLCASSPHGTATDTQYFGPGTRLTVL.

There are many counts of this clonotype. The gene calls are TRBV3-1 and TRBJ2-5, with D perhaps matching TRBD1 (6 bases). Germline CDR1 and CDR2: LGHDT and YNNKEL (reference sequence). The germline V and J ends were trimmed by 4 bases and 3 bases, with 18 bases remaining between them. The CDR3 covers 16 residues. The CDR3 sequence is CASSPATRHREETQYF. The CDR3 DNA follows: TGTGCCAGCAGCCCCGCTACACGCCACAGGGAAGAGACCCAGTACTTC.

This clonotype has ten or more counts. This chain connects TRBV4-2 to TRBJ2-3; a weak D match, TRBD1 (5 bases). V was cut by 9 bases and J by 2 bases, with 15 bases left in between. CDR3 size: 14 residues. Germline CDR1 LGHNA, CDR2 YNFKEQ. The DNA of the CDR3 is TGTGCCAGTACGACAGAAAGGGACACAGATACGCAGTATTTT. Its translation: CASTTERDTDTQYF.

This clonotype came up many times. The chain is built from TRBV4-2 and TRBJ1-1; no definite D call. Germline CDR1 reads LGHNA; CDR2 reads YNFKEQ. The germline V and J ends were trimmed by 1 base and 3 bases, with 9 bases remaining between them. The CDR3 sequence is 14 residues long. The CDR3 spells CASSQGGLHTEAFF. CDR3 bases: TGTGCCAGCAGCCAAGGCGGATTACACACTGAAGCTTTCTTT.

This clonotype was found many times. The J gene is TRBJ2-3, the V gene TRBV10-3, with D perhaps TRBD2 (5 bases). This CDR3 is 13 amino acids long. V was shortened by 6 bases and J by 5 bases, with 12 bases between the two germline ends. Germline V gene sequence: CDR1 ENHRY, CDR2 SYGVKD. This CDR3 reads CAISVGSQDTQYF. CDR3 coding DNA: TGTGCCATCAGCGTTGGGAGTCAAGATACGCAGTATTTT.

The table lists this clonotype with many counts. The rearrangement uses TRBV12-3 or TRBV12-4 and TRBJ1-2, with D maybe TRBD1 (5 bases). With 3 bases removed from V and 8 bases from J, the gap between germline ends came to 13 bases. The CDR3 sequence is 13 residues long. This chain's CDR3 is CASSFGREGGYTF. CDR3 nucleotide sequence: TGTGCCAGCAGTTTTGGCAGGGAAGGGGGCTACACCTTC.

Ten or more counts support this clonotype. The chain combines TRBV5-1 with TRBJ2-5; D unresolved. Germline V gene lookup returns CDR1 SGHRS and CDR2 YFSETQ. The V end lost 1 base, the J end lost 2 bases, and 6 bases lay between the germline ends. The CDR3 is 13 amino acids. CDR3 coding DNA: TGCGCCAGCAGCTTGAGGGATCAAGAGACCCAGTACTTC. Its protein is CASSLRDQETQYF. Complete variable domain (other parts from reference TRBV5-1 and TRBJ2-5): KAGVTQTPRYLIKTRGQQVTLSCSPISGHRSVSWYQQTPGQGLQFLFEYFSETQRNKGNFPGRFSGRQFSNSRSEMNVSTLELGDSALYLCASSLRDQETQYFGPGTRLLVL.

The chain links TRBV15 to TRBJ2-7, with D possibly matching TRBD1 (6 bases). The V and J ends lost 1 base and 1 base respectively, with 14 bases between them. The CDR3 totals 16 residues. Germline V gene data show CDR1 as LNHNV and CDR2 as YYDKDF (reference sequence). CDR3: CATSRGVLGQSYEQYF. CDR3 coding DNA: TGTGCCACCAGCAGAGGGGTTTTAGGACAGTCCTACGAGCAGTACTTC. The complete variable domain, with remaining parts taken from reference TRBV15 and TRBJ2-7, reads DAMVIQNPRYQVTQFGKPVTLSCSQTLNHNVMYWYQQKSSQAPKLLFHYYDKDFNNEADTPDNFQSRRPNTSFCFLDIRSPGLGDTAMYLCATSRGVLGQSYEQYFGPGTRLTVT.

This clonotype was detected many times. The chain combines TRBV20-1 with TRBJ2-5; 8 bases line up with TRBD2. The CDR3 runs to 14 residues. CDR1 is DFQATT and CDR2 is SNEGSKA in the germline V gene (reference sequence). J lost 2 bases, V lost 1 base, and 3 bases had no gene match. The CDR3 nucleotides read TGCAGTGCTAGAGCGGGAGGGGGTCAAGAGACCCAGTACTTC. Translated, it gives CSARAGGGQETQYF.